This T cell receptor (beta chain) was identified in a study of cytotoxic CD8 clonotypes in ibrutinib-treated CLL. The wider study: Partial responses numbered roughly 25 and complete responses 2; after a median about 74 months, roughly 15 stayed remitted and 12 progressed.

Turning to this clone: Its antigen is not identified.

PBMCs were cryopreserved, and roughly 2.2 micrograms of genomic DNA from them went into TCR beta libraries. Study observations and caveats: Treatment left the uncommon public clonotypes either contracted or stable in frequency.

The table came from immunoSEQ multiplex PCR; TCRdb's copy has only in-frame clones and leaves some out. This table has approximately 48,000 clones, around half appearing once. Source: PBMCs, taken after 12 months of ibrutinib treatment. This clonotype originated in a human donor with chronic lymphocytic leukemia.

CDR3 sequence (DNA): TGTGCCAGCAGAGGCAATTCACCCCTCCACTTT. This encodes CASRGNSPLHF. This chain links TRBV6-1 with TRBJ1-6; D remains ambiguous. The CDR3 runs to 11 residues. CDR1 MNHNS and CDR2 SASEGT come from the germline V gene. Trimming shortened V by 6 bases and J by 7 bases, and 4 bases separated the two germline ends.